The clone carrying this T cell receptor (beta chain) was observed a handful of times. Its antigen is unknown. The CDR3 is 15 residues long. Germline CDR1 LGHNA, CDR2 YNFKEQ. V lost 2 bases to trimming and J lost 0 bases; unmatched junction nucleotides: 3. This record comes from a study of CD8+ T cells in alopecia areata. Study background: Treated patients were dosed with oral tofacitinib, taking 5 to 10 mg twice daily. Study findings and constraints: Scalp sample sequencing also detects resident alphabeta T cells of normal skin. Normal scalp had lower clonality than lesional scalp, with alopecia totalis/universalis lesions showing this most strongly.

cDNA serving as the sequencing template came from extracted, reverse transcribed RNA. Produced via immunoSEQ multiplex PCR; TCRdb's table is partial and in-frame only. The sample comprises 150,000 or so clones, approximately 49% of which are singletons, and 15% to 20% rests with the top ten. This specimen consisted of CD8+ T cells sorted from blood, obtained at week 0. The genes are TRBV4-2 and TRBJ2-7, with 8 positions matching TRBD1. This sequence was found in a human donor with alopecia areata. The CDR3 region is CASSQTGGPSYEQYF. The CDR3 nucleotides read TGTGCCAGCAGCCAAACAGGGGGACCCTCCTACGAGCAGTACTTC.